The entry below describes one TCR beta chain. These data belong to a study of cytomegalovirus exposure and HLA in healthy donors. Amplification used 60 Vbeta primers and 13 Jbeta primers. This table comes from immunoSEQ multiplex PCR, and its TCRdb copy is limited to in-frame clones, with some not included. The table has 65,000 to 85,000 clones, roughly 80% seen once. Trimming cost V 5 bases and J 3 bases; bases outside gene matches: 6. The CDR3 loop spans 16 amino acids. Germline lookup yields CDR1 MRHNA and CDR2 SNTAGT. The receptor comes from a woman aged 45-60 years in good health and CMV-seronegative. The chain recombines TRBV6-4 with TRBJ2-1, with TRBD2 matching 11 bases. The sample comprised PBMCs. The CDR3 loop reads CASSPTSGRDYNEQFF. The CDR3 DNA reads as TGTGCCAGCAGTCCAACTAGCGGGAGAGACTACAATGAGCAGTTCTTC.